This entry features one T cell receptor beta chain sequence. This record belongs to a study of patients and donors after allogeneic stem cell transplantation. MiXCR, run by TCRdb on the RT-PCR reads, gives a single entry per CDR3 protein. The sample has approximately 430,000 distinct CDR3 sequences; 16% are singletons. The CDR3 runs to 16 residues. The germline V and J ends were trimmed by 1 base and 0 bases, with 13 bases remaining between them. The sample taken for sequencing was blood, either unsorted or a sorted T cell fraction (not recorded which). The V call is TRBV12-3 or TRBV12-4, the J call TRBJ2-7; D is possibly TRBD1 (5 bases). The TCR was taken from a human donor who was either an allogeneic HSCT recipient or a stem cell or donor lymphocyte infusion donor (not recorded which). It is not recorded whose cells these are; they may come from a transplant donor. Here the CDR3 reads CASSLEGRASSYEQYF. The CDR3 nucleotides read TGTGCCAGCAGTTTAGAGGGCAGGGCGTCCTCCTACGAGCAGTACTTC.